The subject of this entry is one TCR beta chain. The data were obtained in a study of T cell responses to AZD1222 COVID-19 vaccine. TCRdb's table, derived via immunoSEQ multiplex PCR, lists solely in-frame clones and lacks some. The sample comprises approximately 80,000 clones, 75% to 95% of which are singletons, and around 30% rests with the top ten. The V gene's germline CDR1 is SEHNR and CDR2 FQNEAQ (reference sequence). Between the trimmed V and J ends, which lost 5 bases and 10 bases, there was a span of 14 bases. The CDR3 contains 12 residues. The V and J genes are TRBV7-9 and TRBJ1-1; the D gene is possibly TRBD1 (5 bases). The sequenced sample was peripheral blood, obtained 28 days after the second AZD1222 dose. This clonotype was obtained from an adult who received the AZD1222 COVID-19 vaccine. This chain's CDR3 is CASSPRTWGAFF. The CDR3 bases are TGTGCCAGCAGCCCAAGGACATGGGGAGCTTTCTTT.